The rows below give T cell receptor beta chains drawn from one sample of a study of cytomegalovirus exposure and HLA in healthy donors. This table comes from immunoSEQ multiplex PCR, and its TCRdb copy is limited to in-frame clones, with some not included. This table has 130,000 to 150,000 clones, 70% to 85% appearing once. Sequences were obtained from PBMCs. These TCRs come from an older woman in good health and CMV-seropositive. CDR3s include the opening cysteine and the closing phenylalanine or tryptophan. The size of a clone is reported for some rows only, either as once, few or many, or as a class for expanded clones.

J: TRBJ2-5; size: .; V: TRBV5-1; CDR3: CASSISGSETQYF
J: TRBJ2-6; size: .; V: TRBV18; CDR3: CASSPELRGGSGANVLTF
J: TRBJ1-2; size: .; V: TRBV5-1; CDR3: CASSSQGEGYYGYTF
J: TRBJ2-1; size: few; V: TRBV6-1; CDR3: CASTPTGGAYNEQFF
J: TRBJ1-6; size: .; V: TRBV4-1; CDR3: CASSQESGAGFSYNSPLHF
J: TRBJ2-7; size: .; V: TRBV7-2; CDR3: CASSPRRLAGEGEQYF
J: TRBJ2-3; size: few; V: TRBV4-1; CDR3: CASSQEVAGATDTQYF
J: TRBJ2-7; size: .; V: TRBV6-1; CDR3: CASRGLVDYEQYF
J: TRBJ1-1; size: .; V: TRBV19; CDR3: CASSSGAGETEAFF
J: TRBJ1-1; size: .; V: TRBV5-8; CDR3: CASRRGVGAGVDTEAFF
J: TRBJ2-1; size: once; V: TRBV11-3; CDR3: CASSGGGTGTYNEQFF
J: TRBJ1-4; size: once; V: TRBV7-9; CDR3: CASSLGGTNEKLFF
J: TRBJ2-3; size: .; V: TRBV2; CDR3: CASSEGIPRRQLQRADTQYF
J: TRBJ1-1; size: .; V: TRBV11-3; CDR3: CASSLAQATNTEAFF
J: TRBJ1-3; size: .; V: TRBV5-4; CDR3: CASSDRDRLSGNTIYF
J: TRBJ1-1; size: .; V: TRBV7-9; CDR3: CASSLTGGGSTEAFF
J: TRBJ2-2; size: few; V: TRBV11-2; CDR3: CASSLAPTRGRKTGELFF
J: TRBJ1-2; size: once; V: TRBV14; CDR3: CASRDRLSYGYTF
J: TRBJ1-5; size: few; V: TRBV6-5; CDR3: CASTQVSNQPQHF